The source of this T cell receptor beta chain is a study of cytomegalovirus exposure and HLA in healthy donors. For the study at large: In an earlier analysis, 95 million to 140 million unique TCR beta sequences were found from 150 million to 200 million T cells. Whole-study findings and limits: Reports credit the classifier with highly specific, highly sensitive diagnosis of cytomegalovirus status. V- and J-gene trimming of TCR beta was linked (in a later analysis) to a missense DCLRE1C variant.

About this clone: Its antigen is unidentified.

PCR amplification relied on 60 Vbeta primers (plus 13 Jbeta primers). Repertoires were generated with immunoSEQ multiplex PCR, while TCRdb's copy carries only in-frame clones and drops some. The sample carries some 200,000 clones, approximately 67% recorded once. V was trimmed by 0 bases and J by 0 bases, leaving 9 bases between them. This CDR3 has 15 residues. The receptor was derived from a man aged 35 to 55 in good health and CMV-seronegative. V is TRBV5-3 and J is TRBJ1-1; no reliable D call. TRBV5-3 is annotated as an ORF whose role is uncertain. The sample comprised PBMCs. CDR3 region: CARSLGAPMNTEAFF. CDR3 DNA sequence: TGTGCCAGAAGCTTGGGGGCCCCCATGAACACTGAAGCTTTCTTT.